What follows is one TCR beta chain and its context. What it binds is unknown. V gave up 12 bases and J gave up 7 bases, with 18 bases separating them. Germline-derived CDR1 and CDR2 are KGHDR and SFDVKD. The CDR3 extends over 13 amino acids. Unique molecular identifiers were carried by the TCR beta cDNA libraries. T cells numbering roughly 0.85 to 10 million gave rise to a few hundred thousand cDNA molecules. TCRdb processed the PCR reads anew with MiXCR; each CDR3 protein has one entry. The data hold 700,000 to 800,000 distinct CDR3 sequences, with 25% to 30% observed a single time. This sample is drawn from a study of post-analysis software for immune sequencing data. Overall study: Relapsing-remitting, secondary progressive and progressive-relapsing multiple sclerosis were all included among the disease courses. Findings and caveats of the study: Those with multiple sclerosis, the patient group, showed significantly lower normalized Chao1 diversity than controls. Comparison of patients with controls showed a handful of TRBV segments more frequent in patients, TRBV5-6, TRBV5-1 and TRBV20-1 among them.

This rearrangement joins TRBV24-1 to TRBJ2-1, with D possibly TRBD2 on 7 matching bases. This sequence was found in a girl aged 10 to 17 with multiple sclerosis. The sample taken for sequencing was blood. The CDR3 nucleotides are TGTGCCTCCCAAGGGGGAGGGTCAAATGAGCAGTTCTTC. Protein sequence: CASQGGGSNEQFF.